The rows below give T cell receptor beta chains drawn from one sample of a study of blood T cell repertoires in COVID-19. Repertoires were generated with immunoSEQ multiplex PCR, while TCRdb's copy carries only in-frame clones and drops some. The table records around 260,000 clones, around 78% of them present only once. Input material: peripheral blood. The source of these receptors is a man aged 60 to 75 who had recovered from COVID-19. Both conserved end residues are part of each CDR3. The D gene is left open where the match is weak. Clone size is stated in some rows and not others, as once, few, many or a class when expanded.

>TRBJ2-2|15|NA|TRBV7-6|NA
CASSFSGMNTGELFF
TGTGCCAGCAGCTTTTCGGGGATGAACACCGGGGAGCTGTTTTTT
>TRBJ1-2|11|once|TRBV29-1|NA
CSVAGVRGYTF
TGCAGCGTCGCAGGGGTTCGGGGCTACACCTTC
>TRBJ1-1|14|NA|TRBV7-9|TRBD1
CASSKGQGNTEAFF
TGTGCCAGCAGCAAGGGACAGGGGAACACTGAAGCTTTCTTT
>TRBJ2-3|13|once|TRBV20-1|NA
CSASGQITDTQYF
TGCAGTGCTAGTGGACAGATCACAGATACGCAGTATTTT
>TRBJ2-7|14|NA|TRBV28|NA
CASIPGLAPYEQYF
TGTGCCAGCATACCGGGACTCGCACCCTACGAGCAGTACTTC
>TRBJ2-1|15|NA|TRBV6-4|NA
CASSDSIAPRNEQFF
TGTGCCAGCAGTGACTCAATAGCGCCGCGCAATGAGCAGTTCTTC
>TRBJ2-2|17|NA|TRBV19|NA
CASSIDLSGVYTGELFF
TGTGCCAGTAGTATAGATCTCTCAGGGGTGTACACCGGGGAGCTGTTTTTT
>TRBJ1-6|13|NA|TRBV30|NA
CAWTGVNNSPLHF
TGTGCCTGGACAGGGGTTAACAATTCACCCCTCCACTTT
>TRBJ2-5|12|NA|TRBV7-3|NA
CASSLELGTQYF
TGTGCCAGCAGCTTAGAACTCGGGACCCAGTACTTC
>TRBJ2-3|14|NA|TRBV7-8|NA
CASSFRGRTDTQYF
TGTGCCAGCAGCTTTCGCGGCCGCACAGATACGCAGTATTTT
>TRBJ2-3|15|NA|TRBV5-4|TRBD2
CASRAKRGSTDTQYF
TGTGCCAGCAGGGCGAAGCGGGGAAGCACAGATACGCAGTATTTT
>TRBJ1-5|14|few|TRBV7-9|NA
CASSPSPGQQPQHF
TGTGCCAGCAGCCCCTCACCGGGACAACAGCCCCAGCATTTT
>TRBJ1-1|14|once|TRBV27|NA
CASSLVGGYTEAFF
TGTGCCAGCAGTTTGGTGGGGGGTTACACTGAAGCTTTCTTT
>TRBJ1-2|16|few|TRBV4-1|TRBD1
CASSQGAVTGGYGYTF
TGCGCCAGCAGCCAAGGGGCCGTGACAGGGGGATATGGCTACACCTTC
>TRBJ1-5|13|NA|TRBV6-5|TRBD1
CASAQGANQPQHF
TGTGCCAGCGCACAGGGGGCAAATCAGCCCCAGCATTTT
>TRBJ2-1|14|NA|TRBV2|TRBD2
CASQRSGRLSEQFF
TGTGCCAGCCAACGTAGCGGGAGATTAAGTGAGCAGTTCTTC
>TRBJ1-6|15|NA|TRBV28|NA
CASSLGQGKFSPLHF
TGTGCCAGCAGTTTGGGCCAGGGAAAGTTTTCACCCCTCCACTTT
>TRBJ2-7|14|NA|TRBV2|TRBD2
CASKTSGGTYEQYF
TGTGCCAGCAAGACTAGCGGGGGGACCTACGAGCAGTACTTC
>TRBJ1-5|14|NA|TRBV2|NA
CASSPSLHNQPQHF
TGTGCCAGCAGTCCTTCACTCCACAATCAGCCCCAGCATTTT
>TRBJ2-3|17|NA|TRBV7-2|TRBD2
CASSPLTSGGPGATQYF
TGTGCCAGCAGCCCCCTGACTAGCGGGGGCCCTGGCGCCACGCAGTATTTT
>TRBJ2-7|16|NA|TRBV5-4|NA
CASSLSGGALIYEQYF
TGTGCCAGCAGCTTGTCAGGAGGGGCGTTGATTTACGAGCAGTACTTC
>TRBJ2-1|14|NA|TRBV7-2|NA
CASSLDSTVNEQFF
TGTGCCAGCAGCTTAGATTCGACAGTCAATGAGCAGTTCTTC
>TRBJ1-3|15|NA|TRBV28|NA
CASSLTGLSGNTIYF
TGTGCCAGCAGTTTAACAGGGCTGTCGGGAAACACCATATATTTT
>TRBJ2-3|13|NA|TRBV2|NA
CASSEEGTDTQYF
TGTGCCAGCAGTGAGGAGGGCACAGATACGCAGTATTTT
>TRBJ2-7|13|NA|TRBV18|TRBD2
CASSPGLTREQYF
TGTGCCAGCTCACCGGGACTAACTCGCGAGCAGTACTTC
>TRBJ1-6|15|NA|TRBV28|TRBD1
CASSLEQGIRSPLHF
TGTGCCAGCAGTTTGGAACAGGGGATTCGGTCACCCCTCCACTTT
>TRBJ2-3|16|NA|TRBV5-6|TRBD1
CASSDRQGWGTDTQYF
TGTGCCAGCAGCGACCGACAGGGTTGGGGCACAGATACGCAGTATTTT
>TRBJ1-2|14|NA|TRBV10-1|NA
CASSESGAAAGYTF
TGCGCCAGCAGTGAGTCGGGGGCCGCGGCTGGCTACACCTTC
>TRBJ1-2|13|NA|TRBV28|TRBD1
CASSLDRDYGYTF
TGTGCCAGCAGTTTAGACAGGGACTATGGCTACACCTTC
>TRBJ2-1|15|NA|TRBV18|TRBD2
CASSPVAGAYNEQFF
TGTGCCAGCTCACCAGTAGCGGGAGCGTACAATGAGCAGTTCTTC
>TRBJ2-5|14|once|TRBV5-5|TRBD1
CASSWGDRVETQYF
TGTGCCAGCAGCTGGGGGGACAGGGTCGAGACCCAGTACTTC
>TRBJ1-1|14|once|TRBV27|TRBD1
CASSARQGRSEAFF
TGTGCCAGCAGTGCCAGACAGGGGCGGTCTGAAGCTTTCTTT
>TRBJ1-2|14|NA|TRBV4-1|NA
CASSQDSRQGGYTF
TGCGCCAGCAGCCAAGATAGTAGGCAGGGTGGCTACACCTTC
>TRBJ1-1|14|NA|TRBV7-6|TRBD1
CASSLPGTEEKAFF
TGTGCCAGCAGCCTACCTGGGACAGAAGAAAAAGCTTTCTTT
>TRBJ2-1|15|NA|TRBV10-2|TRBD2
CASQTGRAVYNEQFF
TGCGCCAGCCAAACCGGGAGGGCCGTCTACAATGAGCAGTTCTTC
>TRBJ2-3|13|NA|TRBV14|NA
CASSLGGADTQYF
TGTGCCAGCAGCCTAGGGGGGGCAGATACGCAGTATTTT
>TRBJ1-2|14|once|TRBV3-1/TRBV3-2|TRBD1
CASSHDRARYGYTF
TGTGCCAGCAGCCATGACAGGGCACGCTATGGCTACACCTTC
>TRBJ1-3|16|NA|TRBV2|NA
CASRSTRGSSGNTIYF
TGTGCCAGCAGGTCGACCCGGGGGAGCTCTGGAAACACCATATATTTT
>TRBJ2-7|13|NA|TRBV3-1/TRBV3-2|NA
CASSQSRFGEQYF
TGTGCCAGCAGCCAATCGCGTTTCGGGGAGCAGTACTTC
>TRBJ2-7|15|NA|TRBV11-3|TRBD2
CASSLGAGGSYEQYF
TGTGCCAGCAGCTTAGGGGCGGGGGGCTCCTACGAGCAGTACTTC
>TRBJ2-7|14|NA|TRBV7-9|TRBD1
CASRSGQGAYEQYF
TGTGCCAGCAGATCGGGACAGGGGGCCTACGAGCAGTACTTC
>TRBJ2-7|14|NA|TRBV27|NA
CASRSTSLKSEQYF
TGTGCCAGCAGGAGCACCTCCCTTAAGTCTGAGCAGTACTTC
>TRBJ2-1|13|few|TRBV28|NA
CASQGGSYNEQFF
TGTGCCAGTCAGGGGGGCTCCTACAATGAGCAGTTCTTC
>TRBJ2-7|14|NA|TRBV5-1|TRBD1
CASGRTGGFAEQYF
TGCGCCAGCGGCCGGACAGGGGGTTTTGCCGAGCAGTACTTC
>TRBJ1-2|12|NA|TRBV6-5|NA
CASNGRDYGYTF
TGTGCCAGCAACGGCAGGGACTATGGCTACACCTTC
>TRBJ2-3|14|NA|TRBV9|TRBD1
CASSAYQGQGAQYF
TGTGCCAGCAGCGCTTACCAAGGACAGGGGGCGCAGTATTTT
>TRBJ2-7|14|few|TRBV5-1|TRBD1
CASSPQGWSAEQYF
TGCGCCAGCAGCCCACAGGGGTGGTCTGCCGAGCAGTACTTC
>TRBJ2-5|17|once|TRBV19|TRBD1
CASRDRGRSPMGETQYF
TGTGCCAGTAGGGACAGGGGGCGTTCCCCCATGGGGGAGACCCAGTACTTC
>TRBJ2-1|12|NA|TRBV2|NA
CASRAAYNEQFF
TGTGCCTCCAGAGCGGCCTACAATGAGCAGTTCTTC
>TRBJ2-7|17|NA|TRBV3-1/TRBV3-2|TRBD2
CASSQGVGSGSSYEQYF
TGTGCCAGCAGCCAAGGGGTCGGTAGCGGGAGCTCCTACGAGCAGTACTTC
>TRBJ1-1|15|NA|TRBV4-2|NA
CASSQDRGLDTEAFF
TGTGCCAGCAGCCAAGACCGGGGTTTGGACACTGAAGCTTTCTTT
>TRBJ1-5|14|NA|TRBV19|NA
CASTPSNSNQPQHF
TGTGCCAGTACGCCTTCTAATAGCAATCAGCCCCAGCATTTT
>TRBJ1-2|11|NA|TRBV30|NA
CAWSVLDGYTF
TGTGCCTGGAGTGTACTGGATGGCTACACCTTC
>TRBJ1-1|16|NA|TRBV18|NA
CASSHKPPRTNTEAFF
TGTGCCAGCTCCCACAAACCTCCACGCACAAACACTGAAGCTTTCTTT
>TRBJ1-1|16|once|TRBV5-1|NA
CASSFRDSEGNTEAFF
TGCGCCAGCAGCTTCCGGGACTCCGAGGGGAACACTGAAGCTTTCTTT